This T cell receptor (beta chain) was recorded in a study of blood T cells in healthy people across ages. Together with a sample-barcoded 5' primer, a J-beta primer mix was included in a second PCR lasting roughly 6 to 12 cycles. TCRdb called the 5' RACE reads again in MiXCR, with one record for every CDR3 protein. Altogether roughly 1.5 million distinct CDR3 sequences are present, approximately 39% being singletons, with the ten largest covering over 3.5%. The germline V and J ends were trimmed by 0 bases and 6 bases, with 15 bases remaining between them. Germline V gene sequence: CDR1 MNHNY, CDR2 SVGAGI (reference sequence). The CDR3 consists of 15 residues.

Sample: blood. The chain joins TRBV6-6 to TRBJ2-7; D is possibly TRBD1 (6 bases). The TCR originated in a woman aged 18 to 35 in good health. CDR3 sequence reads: CASSYSPQGLGEQYF. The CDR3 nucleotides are TGTGCCAGCAGTTACTCCCCCCAGGGGCTCGGCGAGCAGTACTTC.